The 8 T cell receptor beta chains in this list originate from one sample, sequenced in a study of T cell changes during pregnancy in multiple sclerosis. Measured with immunoSEQ multiplex PCR; TCRdb has only the in-frame clones, and not every one. Here the sample spans 40,000 to 55,000 clones, less than 95% being singletons. Sequencing used CD8+ T cells from peripheral blood mononuclear cells, obtained in the second trimester of pregnancy. The source of these receptors is a female donor with multiple sclerosis, enrolled in a pregnancy study.

This chain links TRBV7-9 with TRBJ1-1; unclear D gene. V lost 2 bases and J lost 4, with 8 bases in between. This CDR3 has 13 residues. The germline CDR1 and CDR2 sequences are SEHNR and FQNEAQ (reference sequence). The CDR3 region has the DNA TGTGCCAGCAGCTTAACGGAGAGCACTGAAGCTTTCTTT. This codes for CASSLTESTEAFF.

This chain joins TRBV19 and TRBJ2-7; no clear D. The ends were cut back, 6 bases at V and 1 base at J, with 10 bases in the middle. This CDR3 comprises 13 residues. Per germline, CDR1 LNHDA and CDR2 SQIVND (reference sequence). The CDR3 DNA follows: TGTGCCAGTAGCCTTACACCGTCCTACGAGCAGTACTTC. Amino acid sequence: CASSLTPSYEQYF.

The chain joins TRBV7-2 to TRBJ2-5; the D gene is possibly TRBD2 (6 bases). CDR3 size: 14 residues. Germline V CDR1 and CDR2: SGHTA, FQGNSA. V was cut by 7 bases and J by 0 bases, with 12 bases left in between. CDR3 coding DNA: TGTGCCAGCACCCAAGGAGGGTACCAAGAGACCCAGTACTTC. Translation gives CASTQGGYQETQYF.

The chain uses TRBV7-3 and TRBJ2-1; D is possibly TRBD2 (5 bases). The V gene lost 5 bases and the J gene lost 6 bases, with 17 bases spanning the gap. CDR1 and CDR2 (germline): SGHTA, FQGTGA. The CDR3 covers 15 residues. CDR3 region: CASSPPGGNSNEQFF. The CDR3 DNA is TGTGCCAGCAGCCCCCCCGGAGGAAATTCCAATGAGCAGTTCTTC. Variable domain in full (rest from reference TRBV7-3 and TRBJ2-1): GAGVSQTPSNKVTEKGKYVELRCDPISGHTALYWYRQSLGQGPEFLIYFQGTGAADDSGLPNDRFFAVRPEGSVSTLKIQRTERGDSAVYLCASSPPGGNSNEQFFGPGTRLTVL.

Details on this clone: In the same sample, other DNA sequences code for this CDR3. The chain has TRBV19 and TRBJ1-1; weak D call: TRBD1 (6 bases). V was clipped by 2 bases and J by 6 bases, with 7 bases between them. Per germline, CDR1 LNHDA and CDR2 SQIVND (reference sequence). The CDR3 is 12 amino acids. Here the CDR3 reads CASSIPGAEAFF. CDR3 bases: TGTGCCAGTAGTATACCAGGGGCTGAAGCTTTCTTT.

Only a few counts were recorded for this clone. The chain joins TRBV27 to TRBJ2-7; possibly TRBD2 for D (5 bases). The germline V and J ends were trimmed by 4 bases and 4 bases, with 17 bases remaining between them. The CDR3 is 15 residues long. Germline V gene sequence: CDR1 MNHEY, CDR2 SMNVEV (reference sequence). The CDR3 spells CASSSTLTRAYEQYF. DNA for the CDR3: TGTGCCAGCAGTTCCACCCTCACGAGGGCGTACGAGCAGTACTTC.

The J gene is TRBJ2-3, the V gene TRBV10-3, with 8 bases fitting TRBD2. Germline CDR1 is ENHRY and CDR2 is SYGVKD. This CDR3 is built from 17 residues. V shed 3 bases and J 2 bases; nucleotides not matched to a gene: 10. The CDR3, as DNA: TGTGCCATCAGTGACTTTAGAGCGGGGGCCGTCACAGATACGCAGTATTTT. Amino acids: CAISDFRAGAVTDTQYF.

The gene calls are TRBV7-6 and TRBJ1-6; 10 nucleotides agree with TRBD1. Per the germline V gene, CDR1 is SGHVS and CDR2 is FNYEAQ. The V and J ends lost 4 bases and 9 bases, in that order; junction bases with no gene match: 6. This CDR3 is 15 amino acids long. In DNA, the CDR3 is TGTGCCAGCAGCTCCCGGACAGGGGGTCCTTCACCCCTCCACTTT. Its protein product is CASSSRTGGPSPLHF. The full variable domain, in which reference TRBV7-6 and TRBJ1-6 provide the parts outside the CDR3, is GAGVSQSPRYKVTKRGQDVALRCDPISGHVSLYWYRQALGQGPEFLTYFNYEAQQDKSGLPNDRFSAERPEGSISTLTIQRTEQRDSAMYRCASSSRTGGPSPLHFGNGTRLTVT.